The entry below describes one T cell receptor beta chain. These data come from a study of T cell changes during pregnancy in multiple sclerosis. Clones were read by immunoSEQ multiplex PCR, and TCRdb kept only the in-frame ones, dropping some. The sample contains some 80,000 clones, 94% of which appear only once. V was cut by 1 base and J by 0 bases, with 14 bases left in between. The germline V gene has CDR1 SEHNR and CDR2 FQNEAQ (reference sequence). The CDR3 is 17 residues long. The clonotype originates from a female donor with multiple sclerosis, enrolled in a pregnancy study. Sample: CD4+ T cells from peripheral blood mononuclear cells, taken after pregnancy. The chain uses TRBV7-9 and TRBJ2-3; no definite D call. CDR3 in DNA: TGTGCCAGCAGCTTAGAATGGAGAAAGATTAGCACAGATACGCAGTATTTT. This sequence encodes CASSLEWRKISTDTQYF.